A selection of T cell receptor beta chains follows, all from one sample in a study of beta chain features in type 1 diabetes. Sequencing was performed with immunoSEQ multiplex PCR; in TCRdb, only in-frame clones are kept and a portion is missing. The repertoire holds hundreds of thousands of clones, with roughly a sixth as singletons. Input material: naive CD4+ T cells from blood. The source is a man younger than 35 in good health. The CDR3 runs from the conserved cysteine through the conserved F or W. The D gene is left open where the match is weak. Size is stated for part of the rows, as once, few or many counts, or as a class when the clone is expanded.

clone size	J gene	V gene	D gene	CDR3 DNA	CDR3 protein
few	TRBJ2-6	TRBV18	-	TGTGCCAGCTCACCCATGGGCTCTGGGGCCAACGTCCTGACTTTC	CASSPMGSGANVLTF
-	TRBJ1-1	TRBV27	-	TGTGCCAGCAGTCGCTGGGGAGGTAACACTGAAGCTTTCTTT	CASSRWGGNTEAFF
-	TRBJ1-5	TRBV29-1	-	TGCAGCGTTGAAGGGGCGGGCAATCAGCCCCAGCATTTT	CSVEGAGNQPQHF
-	TRBJ2-7	TRBV7-8	TRBD1	TGTGCCAGCAGCATAGGACAGGGCCGACTTTCCTACGAGCAGTACTTC	CASSIGQGRLSYEQYF
few	TRBJ2-5	TRBV5-6	TRBD1	TGTGCCAGCAGCAGCGGGCGGGGACAGGGAGAGACCCAGTACTTC	CASSSGRGQGETQYF
-	TRBJ1-1	TRBV6-6	-	TGTGCCAGCAGTTCGGCCGGGACCGCTCTTTGGGCTTTCTTT	CASSSAGTALWAFF
-	TRBJ2-3	TRBV27	-	TGTGCGAGCCGCATGCAAGTCACAGATACGCAGTATTTT	CASRMQVTDTQYF
-	TRBJ1-2	TRBV11-1	-	TGTGCCAGCAGCCGGACCGGGCGAGCGCAGTATGGCTACACCTTC	CASSRTGRAQYGYTF
-	TRBJ1-2	TRBV30	TRBD1	TGTGCCTGGACCAAGGACAGGTTCGGTGGCTACACCTTC	CAWTKDRFGGYTF
few	TRBJ2-7	TRBV7-3	TRBD2	TGTGCCAGCAGCCCAGTAGCGGGGTTAATGAGACCTGGCGAGCAGTACTTC	CASSPVAGLMRPGEQYF
-	TRBJ1-2	TRBV28	-	TGTGCCAGCAGCCCGGTTTTTCACGCTACCTATGGCTACACCTTC	CASSPVFHATYGYTF
few	TRBJ1-1	TRBV11-2	-	TGTGCCAGCAGCTTTGAGGGGCGGAACACTGAAGCTTTCTTT	CASSFEGRNTEAFF
few	TRBJ2-2	TRBV28	-	TGTGCCAGCAGTTTTAGTGGGCAGAACACCGGGGAGCTGTTTTTT	CASSFSGQNTGELFF
few	TRBJ2-5	TRBV21-1	-	TGTGCCAGCAGCAAAGATGACAGAACACAAGAGACCCAGTACTTC	CASSKDDRTQETQYF
few	TRBJ2-5	TRBV30	-	TGTGCCTGGAGTGGGGGGCAAGAGACCCAGTACTTC	CAWSGGQETQYF
-	TRBJ1-5	TRBV15	-	TGTGCCACCAGCAGTGGGGCCCGGAGCAATCAGCCCCAGCATTTT	CATSSGARSNQPQHF
few	TRBJ1-2	TRBV29-1	TRBD1	TGCAGCGTACCGGGACAGGGGAGCTATGGCTACACCTTC	CSVPGQGSYGYTF
few	TRBJ2-5	TRBV10-3	TRBD2	TGTGCCATCAGTAACTCAGTAGCGGGAGGGATGGAGACCCAGTACTTC	CAISNSVAGGMETQYF
-	TRBJ2-6	TRBV7-8	-	TGTGCCAGCAGCTTAGCCGCCGGGGTCGGGGCCAACGTCCTGACTTTC	CASSLAAGVGANVLTF
-	TRBJ1-5	TRBV15	TRBD1	TGTGCCACCAGCAGGGGGACAGGGGGAGAGCATTTT	CATSRGTGGEHF
few	TRBJ2-3	TRBV4-2	-	TGTGCCAGCAGCCGGATACTAGGTGCCGAGGAAGATACGCAGTATTTT	CASSRILGAEEDTQYF
-	TRBJ1-3	TRBV2	TRBD1	TGTGCCAGCTCGGTCAAGACAGGGTTGGGAAACACCATATATTTT	CASSVKTGLGNTIYF
many	TRBJ2-4	TRBV28	TRBD2	TGTGCCAGCAGTTTAGGCGGGAGCGTTGGGTACTTC	CASSLGGSVGYF
-	TRBJ2-5	TRBV7-9	TRBD2	TGTGCCAGCAGCTTCCAGACTAGCGGGAGTTCTGAGACCCAGTACTTC	CASSFQTSGSSETQYF
-	TRBJ1-3	TRBV6-5	-	TGTGCCAGCAGTTACGTCAGGGGCTATGGAAACACCATATATTTT	CASSYVRGYGNTIYF
-	TRBJ2-1	TRBV29-1	TRBD1	TGCAGCGTTGAGGGCTCCGGGACAGGGTCCAATGAGCAGTTCTTC	CSVEGSGTGSNEQFF
few	TRBJ2-6	TRBV28	TRBD1	TGTGCCAGCAGTTCACAGGGGGCTGGGGCCAACGTCCTGACTTTC	CASSSQGAGANVLTF
-	TRBJ1-1	TRBV18	-	TGTGCCAGCTCACCAAGGCAGGGAAGCACTGAAGCTTTCTTT	CASSPRQGSTEAFF
-	TRBJ1-5	TRBV9	-	TGTGCCAGCAGCGTAGATGTGGGGAGCAATCAGCCCCAGCATTTT	CASSVDVGSNQPQHF
few	TRBJ2-5	TRBV29-1	TRBD1	TGCAGCGTTGTCCGCGACAGGGCCCAAAAGACCCAGTACTTC	CSVVRDRAQKTQYF
-	TRBJ1-6	TRBV7-2	-	TGTGCCAGCAGCGAAGGACAGCGTACCTCTCCATTCCACTTT	CASSEGQRTSPFHF
few	TRBJ2-1	TRBV29-1	TRBD2	TGCAGCGTTAAAACCCCCGGGAGTAGCGGGAGGACTTTCTCCAATGAGCAGTTCTTC	CSVKTPGSSGRTFSNEQFF
few	TRBJ2-2	TRBV7-8	TRBD1	TGTGCCAGCGTCTCGAGGGGGCTGGCCTTCACCGGGGAGCTGTTTTTT	CASVSRGLAFTGELFF
few	TRBJ2-7	TRBV27	-	TGTGCCAGCAGTTCTTACTACGAGCAGTACTTC	CASSSYYEQYF
-	TRBJ2-5	TRBV30	TRBD1	TGTGCCTGGAGTGTACGCGGCAGGGGGCTTGTAGAGACCCAGTACTTC	CAWSVRGRGLVETQYF
few	TRBJ1-1	TRBV2	-	TGTGCCAGCAGTCTCCAGCAGCTGAACACTGAAGCTTTCTTT	CASSLQQLNTEAFF
few	TRBJ2-3	TRBV28	TRBD2	TGTGCCAGCAGTTGGACTAGCGGGAGGGCCCATACGCAGTATTTT	CASSWTSGRAHTQYF
-	TRBJ1-3	TRBV29-1	TRBD1	TGCAGCGTTTCTGGACAGGGGAGTGGAAACACCATATATTTT	CSVSGQGSGNTIYF
few	TRBJ1-1	TRBV5-1	-	TGCGCCAGCGGAATAAACACTGAAGCTTTCTTT	CASGINTEAFF
few	TRBJ2-5	TRBV6-1	-	TGTGCCAGCAGGTGGACAGCTAAAGAGACCCAGTACTTC	CASRWTAKETQYF
few	TRBJ2-7	TRBV4-1	-	TGCGCCAGCAGCCAAGAGGGAAACCTCTACGAGCAGTACTTC	CASSQEGNLYEQYF
-	TRBJ1-2	TRBV28	-	TGTGCCAGCAGTTTGTTGGGGGCGAGGGGTAACTATGGCTACACCTTC	CASSLLGARGNYGYTF
-	TRBJ1-6	TRBV30	-	TGTGCCTGGAGTGTGGCAGGGAGCTCACCCCTCCACTTT	CAWSVAGSSPLHF
-	TRBJ1-1	TRBV29-1	-	TGCAGCGTCCACCGAACCGGGGCGAACACTGAAGCTTTCTTT	CSVHRTGANTEAFF
few	TRBJ1-5	TRBV2	-	TGTGCCAGCAAACCGACAGGTTATAGCAATCAGCCCCAGCATTTT	CASKPTGYSNQPQHF
few	TRBJ2-1	TRBV29-1	-	TGCAGCGTTGAGGGATCAGGGGTAAATGAGCAGTTCTTC	CSVEGSGVNEQFF
few	TRBJ1-1	TRBV7-9	-	TGTGCCAGCAGCTCCACGGGGAACACTGAAGCTTTCTTT	CASSSTGNTEAFF
-	TRBJ2-1	TRBV7-3	-	TGTGCCAGCAGCCCCCTTTCGGTCTCCTACAATGAGCAGTTCTTC	CASSPLSVSYNEQFF
few	TRBJ2-7	TRBV30	-	TGTGCCGGGGGGCAGGTATTAACCTACGAGCAGTACTTC	CAGGQVLTYEQYF
few	TRBJ2-7	TRBV7-9	-	TGTGCCAGCAGCTCCTTTCGGGTCACGACCTACGAGCAGTACTTC	CASSSFRVTTYEQYF
few	TRBJ1-5	TRBV2	-	TGTGCCAGCAGGGTCAGCCTCAGCAATCAGCCCCAGCATTTT	CASRVSLSNQPQHF
-	TRBJ2-7	TRBV18	-	TGTGCCACGCAGATGGCACCAGGGGGGTCCCACGAGCAGTACTTC	CATQMAPGGSHEQYF
few	TRBJ1-3	TRBV23-1	-	TGCGCCAGCAGTCAACACAAAGTCTCTGGAAACACCATATATTTT	CASSQHKVSGNTIYF
-	TRBJ2-6	TRBV7-9	-	TGTGCCGCGGGGGCCCATGGGGCCAACGTCCTGACTTTC	CAAGAHGANVLTF